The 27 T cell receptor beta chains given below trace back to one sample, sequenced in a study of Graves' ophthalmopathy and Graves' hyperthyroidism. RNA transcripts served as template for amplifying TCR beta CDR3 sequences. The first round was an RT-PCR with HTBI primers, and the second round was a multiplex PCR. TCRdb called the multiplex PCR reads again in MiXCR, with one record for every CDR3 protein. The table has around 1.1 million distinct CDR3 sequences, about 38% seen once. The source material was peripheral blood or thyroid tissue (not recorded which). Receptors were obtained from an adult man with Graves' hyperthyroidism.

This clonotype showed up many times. The CDR3 region has the DNA TGTGCCAGCATTCCACAGGGGGCAAGAGGGGCCAACGTCCTGACTTTC. It is translated as CASIPQGARGANVLTF. This chain uses TRBV7-9 with TRBJ2-6, with 9 bases identical to TRBD1. The CDR3 is made up of 16 amino acids. With V trimmed by 7 bases and J by 4 bases, 8 bases remained unmatched. Germline V lookup: CDR1 SEHNR, CDR2 FQNEAQ (reference sequence). The full variable domain, rest sourced from reference TRBV7-9 and TRBJ2-6, is DTGVSQNPRHKITKRGQNVTFRCDPISEHNRLYWYRQTLGQGPEFLTYFQNEAQLEKSRLLSDRFSAERPKGSFSTLEIQRTEQGDSAMYLCASIPQGARGANVLTFGAGSRLTVL.

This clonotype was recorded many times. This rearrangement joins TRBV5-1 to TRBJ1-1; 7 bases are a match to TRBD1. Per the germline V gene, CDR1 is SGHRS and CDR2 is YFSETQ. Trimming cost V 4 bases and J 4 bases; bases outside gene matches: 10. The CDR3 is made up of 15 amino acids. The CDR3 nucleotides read TGCGCCAGCAGCAGGACCTTGGGACAGAGCACTGAAGCTTTCTTT. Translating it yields CASSRTLGQSTEAFF.

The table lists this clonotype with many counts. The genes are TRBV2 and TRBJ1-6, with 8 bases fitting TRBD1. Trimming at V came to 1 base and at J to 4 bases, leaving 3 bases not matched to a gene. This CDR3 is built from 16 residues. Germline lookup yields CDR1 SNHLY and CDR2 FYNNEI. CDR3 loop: CASSEDRGSYNSPLHF. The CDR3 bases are TGTGCCAGCAGTGAAGACAGGGGGTCGTATAATTCACCCCTCCACTTT.

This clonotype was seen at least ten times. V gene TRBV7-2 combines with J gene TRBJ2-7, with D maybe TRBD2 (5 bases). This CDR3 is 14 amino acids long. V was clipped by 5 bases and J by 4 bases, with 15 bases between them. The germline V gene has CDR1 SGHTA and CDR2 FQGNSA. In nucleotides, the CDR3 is TGTGCCAGCAGCCCCCGGTCCTCGGGATACGAGCAGTACTTC. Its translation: CASSPRSSGYEQYF.

CDR3 sequence: CASVGGGSYEQYF. CDR3 DNA sequence: TGTGCCAGCGTCGGTGGGGGGTCCTACGAGCAGTACTTC. V is TRBV2 and J is TRBJ2-7, with D possibly matching TRBD2 (6 bases). The CDR3 has 13 residues. Trimming stripped 8 bases from V and 1 base from J, with 12 bases between. Germline CDR1 SNHLY, CDR2 FYNNEI.

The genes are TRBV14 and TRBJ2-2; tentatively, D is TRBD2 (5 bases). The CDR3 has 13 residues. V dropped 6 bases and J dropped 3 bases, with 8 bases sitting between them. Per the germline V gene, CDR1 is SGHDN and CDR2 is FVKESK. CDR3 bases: TGTGCCAGCAGTAGCGTATACACCGGGGAGCTGTTTTTT. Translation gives CASSSVYTGELFF.

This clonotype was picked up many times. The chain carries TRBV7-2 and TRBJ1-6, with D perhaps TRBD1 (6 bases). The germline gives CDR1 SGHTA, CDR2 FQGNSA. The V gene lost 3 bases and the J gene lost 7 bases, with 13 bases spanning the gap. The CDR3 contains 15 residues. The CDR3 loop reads CASSFEDRPNSPLHF. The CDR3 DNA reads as TGTGCCAGCAGCTTTGAGGACAGACCAAATTCACCCCTCCACTTT.

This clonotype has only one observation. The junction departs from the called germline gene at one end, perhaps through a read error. CDR3 DNA: TGCAGTGCTGGAGATCCGCGACGCCGAGCCTACGAGCAGTACTTC. Its translation is CSAGDPRRRAYEQYF. V usage is TRBV20-1 and J usage is TRBJ2-7; D is unresolved. Looked up from germline, CDR1 is DFQATT and CDR2 is SNEGSKA (reference sequence). The CDR3 is 15 amino acids.

The CDR3 DNA sequence: TGTGCCAGCAGTGAAGGGGCGGACACCGGGGAGCTGTTTTTT. It translates to CASSEGADTGELFF. The chain combines TRBV6-4 with TRBJ2-2; D may be TRBD1 (5 bases). This CDR3 is built from 14 residues. Trimming shortened V by 3 bases and J by 3 bases, and 8 bases separated the two germline ends. Per the germline V gene, CDR1 is MRHNA and CDR2 is SNTAGT.

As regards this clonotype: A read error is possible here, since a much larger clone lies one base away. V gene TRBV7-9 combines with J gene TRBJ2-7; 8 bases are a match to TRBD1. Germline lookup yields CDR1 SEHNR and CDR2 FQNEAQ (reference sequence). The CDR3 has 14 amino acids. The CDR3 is CAGSLDRGFHEQYF. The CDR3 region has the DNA TGTGCCGGCAGCTTAGACAGGGGTTTCCACGAGCAGTACTTC.

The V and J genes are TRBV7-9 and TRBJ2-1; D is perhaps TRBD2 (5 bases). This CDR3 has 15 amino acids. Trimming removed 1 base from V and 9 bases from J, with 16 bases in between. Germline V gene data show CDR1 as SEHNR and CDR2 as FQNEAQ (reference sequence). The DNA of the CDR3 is TGTGCCAGCAGCTTAGAAAAGGGAGCGCTCAGTGAGCAGTTCTTC. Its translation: CASSLEKGALSEQFF.

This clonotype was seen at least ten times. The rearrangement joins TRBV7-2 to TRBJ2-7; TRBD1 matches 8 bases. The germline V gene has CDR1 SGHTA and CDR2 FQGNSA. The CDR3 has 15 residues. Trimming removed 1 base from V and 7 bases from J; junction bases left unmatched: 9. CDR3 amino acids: CASSLEATGVGEQYF. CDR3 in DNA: TGTGCCAGCAGCTTAGAGGCGACAGGGGTTGGAGAGCAGTACTTC.

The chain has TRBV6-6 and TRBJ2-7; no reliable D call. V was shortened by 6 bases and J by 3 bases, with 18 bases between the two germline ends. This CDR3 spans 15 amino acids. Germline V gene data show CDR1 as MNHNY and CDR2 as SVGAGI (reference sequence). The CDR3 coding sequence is TGTGCCAGCAGCCCGTCGAGTGGTGGCGGCTACGAGCAGTACTTC. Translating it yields CASSPSSGGGYEQYF.

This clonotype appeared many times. In DNA, the CDR3 is TGTGCCAGCAGCCCCAGCGACCTCACGGTCTACGAGCAGTACTTC. This encodes CASSPSDLTVYEQYF. V gene TRBV7-9 combines with J gene TRBJ2-7; D gene uncertain. This CDR3 has 15 residues. V gave up 5 bases and J gave up 3 bases, with 17 bases separating them. Germline V gives CDR1 SEHNR, CDR2 FQNEAQ (reference sequence).

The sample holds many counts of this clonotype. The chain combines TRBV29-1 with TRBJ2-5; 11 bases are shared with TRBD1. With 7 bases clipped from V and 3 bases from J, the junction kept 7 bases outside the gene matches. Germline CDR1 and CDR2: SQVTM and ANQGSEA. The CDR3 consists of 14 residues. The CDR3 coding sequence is TGCAGCGCAACCAGGACAGGGGGCGAAGAGACCCAGTACTTC. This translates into CSATRTGGEETQYF.

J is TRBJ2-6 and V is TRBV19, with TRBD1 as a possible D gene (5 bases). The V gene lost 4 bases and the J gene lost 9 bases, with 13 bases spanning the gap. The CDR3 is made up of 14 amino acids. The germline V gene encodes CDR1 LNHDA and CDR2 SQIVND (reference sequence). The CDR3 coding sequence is TGTGCCAGTAGTACCCTCCCCCAGGGCAACGTCCTGACTTTC. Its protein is CASSTLPQGNVLTF.

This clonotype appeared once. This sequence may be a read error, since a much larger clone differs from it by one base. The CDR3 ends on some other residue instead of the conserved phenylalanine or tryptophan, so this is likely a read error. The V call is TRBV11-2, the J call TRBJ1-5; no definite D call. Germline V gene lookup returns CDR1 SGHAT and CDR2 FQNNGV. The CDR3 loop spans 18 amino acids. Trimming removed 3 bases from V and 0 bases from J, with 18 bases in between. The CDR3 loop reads CASSLGVASRYSNQPQHL. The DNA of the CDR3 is TGTGCCAGCAGCTTGGGCGTCGCCTCCCGTTATAGCAATCAGCCCCAGCATCTT.

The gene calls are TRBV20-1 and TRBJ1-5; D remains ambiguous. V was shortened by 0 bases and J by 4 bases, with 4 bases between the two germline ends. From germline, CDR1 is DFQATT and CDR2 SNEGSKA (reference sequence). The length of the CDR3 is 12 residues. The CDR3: CSARDNNQPQHF. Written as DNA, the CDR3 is TGCAGTGCTAGAGATAATAATCAGCCCCAGCATTTT.

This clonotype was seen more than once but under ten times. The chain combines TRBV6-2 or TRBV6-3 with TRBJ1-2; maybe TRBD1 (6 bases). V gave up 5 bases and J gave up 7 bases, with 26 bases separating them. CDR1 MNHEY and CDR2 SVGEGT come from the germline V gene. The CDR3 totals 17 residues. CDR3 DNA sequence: TGTGCCAGCAGTGGCCCTCGGTACAGGGAGAAGAAAGGTGGCTACACCTTC. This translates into CASSGPRYREKKGGYTF.

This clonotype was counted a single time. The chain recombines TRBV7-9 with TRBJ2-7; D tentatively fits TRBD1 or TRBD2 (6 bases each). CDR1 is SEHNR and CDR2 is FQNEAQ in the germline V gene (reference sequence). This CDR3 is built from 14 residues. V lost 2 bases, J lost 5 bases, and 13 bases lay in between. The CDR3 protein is CASSLRRGYNEQYF. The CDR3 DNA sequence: TGTGCCAGCAGCTTAAGGAGGGGGTATAACGAGCAGTACTTC.

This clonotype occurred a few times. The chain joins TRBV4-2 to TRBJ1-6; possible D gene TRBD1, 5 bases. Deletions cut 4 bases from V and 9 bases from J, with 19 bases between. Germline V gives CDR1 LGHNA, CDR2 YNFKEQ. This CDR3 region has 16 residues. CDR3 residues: CASSPLHGGTSSPLHF. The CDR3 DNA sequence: TGTGCCAGCAGCCCATTACATGGGGGTACTAGTTCACCCCTCCACTTT.

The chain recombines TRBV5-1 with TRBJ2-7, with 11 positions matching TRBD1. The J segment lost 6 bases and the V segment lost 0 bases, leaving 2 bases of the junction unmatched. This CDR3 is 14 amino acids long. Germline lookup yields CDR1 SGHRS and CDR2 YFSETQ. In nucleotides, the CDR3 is TGCGCCAGCAGCTTGGTGGACAGGGGGCCCGAGCAGTACTTC. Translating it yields CASSLVDRGPEQYF.

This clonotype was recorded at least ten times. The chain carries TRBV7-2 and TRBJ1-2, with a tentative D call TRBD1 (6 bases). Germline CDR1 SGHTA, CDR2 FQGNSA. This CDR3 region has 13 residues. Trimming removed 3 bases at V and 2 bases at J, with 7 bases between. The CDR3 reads CASSFQGNYGYTF. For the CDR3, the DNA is TGTGCCAGCAGCTTTCAGGGGAACTATGGCTACACCTTC.

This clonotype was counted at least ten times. The chain's CDR3 is CATAGGGLVETQYF. The CDR3 DNA follows: TGTGCCACAGCTGGGGGGGGGCTCGTGGAGACCCAGTACTTC. The V gene is TRBV10-3, the J gene TRBJ2-5; weak D call: TRBD2 (7 bases). This CDR3 contains 14 residues. Germline loops: CDR1 ENHRY, CDR2 SYGVKD. V lost 10 bases, J lost 5 bases, and 20 bases lay in between.

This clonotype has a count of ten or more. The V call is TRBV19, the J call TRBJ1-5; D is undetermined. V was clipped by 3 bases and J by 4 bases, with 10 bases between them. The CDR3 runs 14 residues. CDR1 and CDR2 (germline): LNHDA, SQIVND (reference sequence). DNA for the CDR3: TGTGCCAGTAGTATTTTGGGTTGGAATCAGCCCCAGCATTTT. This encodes CASSILGWNQPQHF.

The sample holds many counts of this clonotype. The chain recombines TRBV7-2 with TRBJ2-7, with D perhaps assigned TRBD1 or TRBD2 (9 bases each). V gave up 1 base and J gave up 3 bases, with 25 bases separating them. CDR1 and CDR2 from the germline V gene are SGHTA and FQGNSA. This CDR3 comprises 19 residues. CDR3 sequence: CASSLGAAGGTGLIYEQYF. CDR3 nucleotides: TGTGCCAGCAGCTTAGGAGCGGCGGGGGGGACAGGGCTGATCTACGAGCAGTACTTC.

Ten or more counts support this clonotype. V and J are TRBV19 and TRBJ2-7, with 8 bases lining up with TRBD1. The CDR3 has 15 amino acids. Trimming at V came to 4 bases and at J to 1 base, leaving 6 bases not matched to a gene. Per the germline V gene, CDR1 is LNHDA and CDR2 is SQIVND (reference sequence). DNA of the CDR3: TGTGCCAGTAGTACAGGGACAGGCCCATCCTACGAGCAGTACTTC. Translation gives CASSTGTGPSYEQYF.